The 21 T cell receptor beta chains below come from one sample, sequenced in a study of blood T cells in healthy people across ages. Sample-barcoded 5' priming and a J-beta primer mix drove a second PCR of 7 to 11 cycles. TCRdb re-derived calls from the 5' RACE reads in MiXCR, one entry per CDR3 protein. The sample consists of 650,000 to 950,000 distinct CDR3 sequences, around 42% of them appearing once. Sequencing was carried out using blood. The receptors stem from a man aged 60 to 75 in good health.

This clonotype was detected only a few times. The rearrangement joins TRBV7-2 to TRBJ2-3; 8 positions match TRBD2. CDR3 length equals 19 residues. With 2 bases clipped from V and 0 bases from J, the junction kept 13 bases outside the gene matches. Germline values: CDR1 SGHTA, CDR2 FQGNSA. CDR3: CTSSLLPPRGGLSTDTQYF. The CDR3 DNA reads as TGTACCAGCAGCTTATTGCCACCCCGGGGGGGGCTTAGCACAGATACGCAGTATTTT.

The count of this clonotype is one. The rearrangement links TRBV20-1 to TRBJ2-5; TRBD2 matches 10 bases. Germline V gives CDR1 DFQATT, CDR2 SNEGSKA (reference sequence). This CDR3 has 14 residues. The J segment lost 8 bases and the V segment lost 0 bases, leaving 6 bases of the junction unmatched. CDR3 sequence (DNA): TGCAGTGCTAGAGATCTGCTAGCGGGGGCCACCCAGTACTTC. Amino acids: CSARDLLAGATQYF.

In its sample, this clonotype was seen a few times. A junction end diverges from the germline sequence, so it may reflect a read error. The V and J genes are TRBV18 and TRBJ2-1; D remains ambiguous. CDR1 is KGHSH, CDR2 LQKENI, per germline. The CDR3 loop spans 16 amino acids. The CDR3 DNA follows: TGTGCCAGCTCACCAGCCCAGGAGAGCTCCTACCATGAGCAGTTCTTC. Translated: CASSPAQESSYHEQFF. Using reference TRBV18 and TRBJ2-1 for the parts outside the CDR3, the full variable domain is NAGVMQNPRHLVRRRGQEARLRCSPMKGHSHVYWYRQLPEEGLKFMVYLQKENIIDESGMPKERFSAEFPKEGPSILRIQQVVRGDSAAYFCASSPAQESSYHEQFFGPGTRLTVL.

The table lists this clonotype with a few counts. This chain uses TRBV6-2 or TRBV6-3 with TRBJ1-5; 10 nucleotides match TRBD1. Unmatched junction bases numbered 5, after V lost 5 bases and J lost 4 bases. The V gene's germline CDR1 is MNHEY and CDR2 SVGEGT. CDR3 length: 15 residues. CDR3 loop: CASSDMDRGNQPQHF. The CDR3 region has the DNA TGTGCCAGCAGTGACATGGACAGGGGGAATCAGCCCCAGCATTTT.

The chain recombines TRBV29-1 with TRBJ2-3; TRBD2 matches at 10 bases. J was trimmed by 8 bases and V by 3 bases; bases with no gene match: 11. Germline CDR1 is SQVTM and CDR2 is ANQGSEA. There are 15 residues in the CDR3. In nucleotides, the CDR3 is TGCAGCGTTGACGGCCTAGCGGGGGCATCAGGTACGCAGTATTTT. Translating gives CSVDGLAGASGTQYF.

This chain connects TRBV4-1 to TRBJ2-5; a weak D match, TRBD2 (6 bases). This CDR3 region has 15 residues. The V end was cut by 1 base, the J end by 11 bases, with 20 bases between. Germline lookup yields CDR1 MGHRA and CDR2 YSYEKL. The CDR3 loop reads CASSQGGLERRGQYF. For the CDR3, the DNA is TGCGCCAGCAGCCAAGGAGGACTCGAAAGGAGGGGTCAGTACTTC.

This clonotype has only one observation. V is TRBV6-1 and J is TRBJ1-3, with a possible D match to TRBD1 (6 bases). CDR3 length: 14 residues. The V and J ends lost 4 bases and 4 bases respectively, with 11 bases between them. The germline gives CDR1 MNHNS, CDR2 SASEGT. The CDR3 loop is CASSATGHGNTIYF. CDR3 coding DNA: TGTGCCAGCAGTGCAACAGGGCACGGAAACACCATATATTTT.

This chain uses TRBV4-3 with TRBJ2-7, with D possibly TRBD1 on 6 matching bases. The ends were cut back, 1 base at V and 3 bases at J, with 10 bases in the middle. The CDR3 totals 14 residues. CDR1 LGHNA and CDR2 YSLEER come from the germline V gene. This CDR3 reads CASSQGAGDYEQYF. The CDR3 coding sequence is TGCGCCAGCAGCCAAGGCGCAGGGGACTACGAGCAGTACTTC.

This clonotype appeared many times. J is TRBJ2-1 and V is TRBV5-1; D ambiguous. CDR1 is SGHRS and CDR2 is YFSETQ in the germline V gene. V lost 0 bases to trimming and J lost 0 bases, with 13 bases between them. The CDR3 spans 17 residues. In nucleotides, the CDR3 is TGCGCCAGCAGCTTGGTCATGGTCCAGAGCTCCTACAATGAGCAGTTCTTC. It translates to CASSLVMVQSSYNEQFF.

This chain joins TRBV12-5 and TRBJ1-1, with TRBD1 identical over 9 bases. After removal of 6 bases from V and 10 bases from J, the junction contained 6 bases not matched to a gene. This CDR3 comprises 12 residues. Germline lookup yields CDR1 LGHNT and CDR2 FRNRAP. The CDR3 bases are TGTGCTAGTGGCTCCGACAGGGGGAGAGCTTTCTTT. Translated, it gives CASGSDRGRAFF.

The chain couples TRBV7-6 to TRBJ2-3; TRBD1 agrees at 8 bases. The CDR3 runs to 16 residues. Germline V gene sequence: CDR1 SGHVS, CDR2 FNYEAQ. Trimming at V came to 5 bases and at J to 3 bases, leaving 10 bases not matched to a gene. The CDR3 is CASSKMTGASTDTQYF. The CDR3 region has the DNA TGTGCCAGCAGCAAAATGACAGGGGCGAGTACAGATACGCAGTATTTT.

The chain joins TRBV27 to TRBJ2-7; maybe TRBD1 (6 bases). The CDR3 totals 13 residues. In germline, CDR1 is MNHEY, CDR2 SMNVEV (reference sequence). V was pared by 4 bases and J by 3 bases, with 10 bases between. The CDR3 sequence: CASSYRVDYEQYF. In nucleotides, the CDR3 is TGTGCCAGCAGTTACAGGGTTGACTACGAGCAGTACTTC.

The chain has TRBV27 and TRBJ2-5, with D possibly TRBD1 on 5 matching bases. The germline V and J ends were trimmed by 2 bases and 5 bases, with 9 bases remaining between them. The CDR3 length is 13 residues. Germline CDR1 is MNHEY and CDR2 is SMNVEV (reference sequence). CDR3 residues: CASSLQGWETQYF. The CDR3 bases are TGTGCCAGCAGTTTACAGGGTTGGGAGACCCAGTACTTC.

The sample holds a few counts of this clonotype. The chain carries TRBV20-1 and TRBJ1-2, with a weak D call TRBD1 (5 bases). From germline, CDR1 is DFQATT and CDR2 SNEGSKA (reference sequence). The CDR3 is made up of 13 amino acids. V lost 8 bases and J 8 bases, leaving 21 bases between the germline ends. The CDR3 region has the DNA TGCAGTACTGTTGAGGTGGGGACCAAAGGCTACACCTTC. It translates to CSTVEVGTKGYTF.

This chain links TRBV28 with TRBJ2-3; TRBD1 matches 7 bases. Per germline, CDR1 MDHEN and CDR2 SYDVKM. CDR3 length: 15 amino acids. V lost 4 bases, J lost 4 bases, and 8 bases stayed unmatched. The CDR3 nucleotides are TGTGCCAGCAGTTCCAGGCGACAGGGCCCAGATACGCAGTATTTT. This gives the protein CASSSRRQGPDTQYF.

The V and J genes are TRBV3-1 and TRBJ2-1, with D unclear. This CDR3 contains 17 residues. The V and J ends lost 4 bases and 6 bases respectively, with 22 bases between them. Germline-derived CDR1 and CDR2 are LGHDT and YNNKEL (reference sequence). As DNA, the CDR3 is TGTGCCAGCAGCCCCGCCAAAAGGTCTGGTATCCCCAATGAGCAGTTCTTC. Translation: CASSPAKRSGIPNEQFF.

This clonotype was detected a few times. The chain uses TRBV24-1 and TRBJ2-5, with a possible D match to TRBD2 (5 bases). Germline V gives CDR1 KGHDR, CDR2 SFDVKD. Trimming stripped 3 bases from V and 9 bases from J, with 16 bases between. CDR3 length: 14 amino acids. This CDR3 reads CATSDSVVMEAQYF. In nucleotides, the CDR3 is TGTGCCACCAGTGATAGTGTCGTAATGGAGGCCCAGTACTTC.

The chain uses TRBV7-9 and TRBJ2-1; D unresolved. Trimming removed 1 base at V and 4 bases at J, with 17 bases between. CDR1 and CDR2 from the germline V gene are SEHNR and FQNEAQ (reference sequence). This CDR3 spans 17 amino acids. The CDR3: CASSLVPLNRMYNEQFF. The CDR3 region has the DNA TGTGCCAGCAGCTTAGTCCCTCTCAACAGAATGTACAATGAGCAGTTCTTC.

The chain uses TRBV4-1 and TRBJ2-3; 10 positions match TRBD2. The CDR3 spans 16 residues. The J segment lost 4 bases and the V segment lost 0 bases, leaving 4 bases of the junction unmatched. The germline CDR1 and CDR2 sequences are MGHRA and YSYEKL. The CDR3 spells CASSQEDLAGADTQYF. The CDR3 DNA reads TGCGCCAGCAGCCAAGAGGATCTAGCGGGGGCAGATACGCAGTATTTT.

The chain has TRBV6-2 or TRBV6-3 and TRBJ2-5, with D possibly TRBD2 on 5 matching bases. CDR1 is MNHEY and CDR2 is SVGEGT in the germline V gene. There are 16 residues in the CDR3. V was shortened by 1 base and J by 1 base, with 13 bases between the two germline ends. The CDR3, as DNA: TGTGCCAGCAGTTACTTGAGCGGAATGCTCCAAGAGACCCAGTACTTC. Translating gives CASSYLSGMLQETQYF.

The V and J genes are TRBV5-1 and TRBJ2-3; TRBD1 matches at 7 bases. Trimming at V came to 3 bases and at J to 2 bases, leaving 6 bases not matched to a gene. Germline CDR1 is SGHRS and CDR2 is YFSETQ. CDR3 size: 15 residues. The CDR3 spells CASSWGQTFTDTQYF. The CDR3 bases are TGCGCCAGCAGCTGGGGACAGACATTCACAGATACGCAGTATTTT.